Below, 23 T cell receptor beta chains from the same sample are listed, as sequenced in a study of blood T cell repertoires in COVID-19. Produced via immunoSEQ multiplex PCR; TCRdb's table is partial and in-frame only. Among around 30,000 clones, 92% were seen once, and the ten largest hold 2% to 2.5%. Sequences were obtained from peripheral blood. Source of these receptors: a man aged 45-65 years with active COVID-19.

The V gene is TRBV3-1 (or the pseudogene TRBV3-2), the J gene TRBJ1-4, with 8 bases lining up with TRBD1. Germline V gene sequence: CDR1 LGHDT, CDR2 YNNKEL (reference sequence). The CDR3 is 15 amino acids. J gave up 7 bases and V 2 bases, and 6 bases lay outside the gene matches. The CDR3 DNA sequence: TGTGCCAGCAGCCAAACGACAGGGGTTGGTGAAAAACTGTTTTTT. Its translation is CASSQTTGVGEKLFF.

The gene calls are TRBV2 and TRBJ1-2, with D maybe TRBD1 (6 bases). The V gene's germline CDR1 is SNHLY and CDR2 FYNNEI. The CDR3 runs to 14 residues. The V end lost 4 bases, the J end lost 8 bases, and 17 bases lay between the germline ends. CDR3 sequence: CASSGRQELEGYTF. CDR3 nucleotides: TGTGCCAGCAGTGGCCGACAGGAACTAGAGGGCTACACCTTC.

As DNA, the CDR3 is TGTGCCAGCAGTTTCTGGGCTGGAAGGACCGGGGAGCTGTTTTTT. Encoded protein: CASSFWAGRTGELFF. The chain has TRBV27 and TRBJ2-2; no reliable D call. Trimming took off 3 bases at V and 5 bases at J, with 13 bases between the two ends. The germline CDR1 and CDR2 sequences are MNHEY and SMNVEV (reference sequence). The CDR3 sequence is 15 residues long.

The rearrangement links TRBV5-1 to TRBJ2-1; 14 bases are a match to TRBD2. CDR1 is SGHRS, CDR2 YFSETQ, per germline. CDR3 size: 14 residues. V lost 1 base to trimming and J lost 14 bases; unmatched junction nucleotides: 5. The CDR3 loop is CASSLRGLAGAEFF. CDR3 DNA sequence: TGCGCCAGCAGCTTGCGGGGACTAGCGGGAGCCGAGTTCTTC.

This rearrangement joins TRBV28 to TRBJ2-7, with a tentative D call TRBD2 (5 bases). The germline CDR1 and CDR2 sequences are MDHEN and SYDVKM. This CDR3 is built from 15 residues. V lost 1 base and J lost 3, with 13 bases in between. The CDR3 DNA sequence: TGTGCCAGCAGTTTATATGGCGGGTCTAACTACGAGCAGTACTTC. Its translation: CASSLYGGSNYEQYF.

This clone has just one count. This chain joins TRBV4-1 and TRBJ2-2; D remains unclear. The germline V gene has CDR1 MGHRA and CDR2 YSYEKL. The CDR3 has 16 amino acids. The V gene lost 1 base and the J gene lost 7 bases, with 16 bases spanning the gap. The CDR3 nucleotides read TGCGCCAGCAGCCAAGGGGTAGAGGTTAGTGGCGGGGAGCTGTTTTTT. The encoded protein is CASSQGVEVSGGELFF.

The V and J genes are TRBV27 and TRBJ1-4, with D tentatively TRBD1 (5 bases). The CDR3 totals 12 residues. CDR1 and CDR2 from the germline V gene are MNHEY and SMNVEV (reference sequence). Between the trimmed V and J ends, which lost 6 bases and 13 bases, there was a span of 15 bases. CDR3 coding DNA: TGTGCCAGCAGGGGGGGGGTTGGCCGACTGTTTTTT. Amino acids: CASRGGVGRLFF.

This rearrangement joins TRBV5-6 to TRBJ2-1; 9 positions match TRBD2. With 2 bases clipped from V and 9 bases from J, the junction kept 12 bases outside the gene matches. CDR1 is SGHDT, CDR2 YYEEEE, per germline. CDR3 size: 16 residues. For the CDR3, the DNA is TGTGCCAGCAGCTTATTCTTGGGACTAGCTACCGGTGAGCAGTTCTTC. This gives the protein CASSLFLGLATGEQFF.

The genes are TRBV5-1 and TRBJ1-4; no firm D call. The germline V gene has CDR1 SGHRS and CDR2 YFSETQ. The CDR3 length is 13 residues. V was shortened by 5 bases and J by 5 bases, with 10 bases between the two germline ends. The CDR3 sequence is CASSRSRNEKLFF. The CDR3 region has the DNA TGCGCCAGCAGTCGATCGCGGAATGAAAAACTGTTTTTT.

V usage is TRBV5-1 and J usage is TRBJ2-7, with D possibly matching TRBD1 (6 bases). The CDR3 runs to 14 residues. Trimming took 2 bases from V and 2 from J, leaving 11 bases between them. Germline CDR1 is SGHRS and CDR2 is YFSETQ. DNA of the CDR3: TGCGCCAGCAGCTTATACCAGGGGACCTACGAGCAGTACTTC. This codes for CASSLYQGTYEQYF.

This clone was counted once. This rearrangement joins TRBV5-4 to TRBJ2-1; 7 bases match TRBD2. V trimming: 0 bases; J trimming: 0 bases; junction bases outside the gene matches: 3. The germline CDR1 and CDR2 sequences are SGHNT and YYREEE (reference sequence). This CDR3 comprises 16 residues. The CDR3 region has the DNA TGTGCCAGCAGCTTGGCTGGCGGGAGCTCCTACAATGAGCAGTTCTTC. It yields the protein CASSLAGGSSYNEQFF.

The rearrangement links TRBV19 to TRBJ2-3; unclear D gene. CDR1 is LNHDA and CDR2 is SQIVND in the germline V gene (reference sequence). V lost 3 bases and J lost 4, with 20 bases in between. This CDR3 has 17 residues. The CDR3 DNA reads as TGTGCCAGTAGTATGTCGGCCCCTGAGGTTGTCGCAGATACGCAGTATTTT. Protein product: CASSMSAPEVVADTQYF. Supplemented by reference TRBV19 and TRBJ2-3, the full variable domain reads DGGITQSPKYLFRKEGQNVTLSCEQNLNHDAMYWYRQDPGQGLRLIYYSQIVNDFQKGDIAEGYSVSREKKESFPLTVTSAQKNPTAFYLCASSMSAPEVVADTQYFGPGTRLTVL.

The chain has TRBV5-4 and TRBJ1-3; D call uncertain. V lost 4 bases and J 1 base, leaving 9 bases between the germline ends. The CDR3 has 14 amino acids. Germline values: CDR1 SGHNT, CDR2 YYREEE (reference sequence). The CDR3 loop is CASSPGLSGNTIYF. The CDR3 DNA follows: TGTGCCAGCAGCCCGGGGTTGTCTGGAAACACCATATATTTT.

The V and J genes are TRBV6-5 and TRBJ1-2, with a possible D match to TRBD1 (5 bases). V gave up 8 bases and J gave up 7 bases, with 17 bases separating them. This CDR3 is 13 amino acids long. Germline-derived CDR1 and CDR2 are MNHEY and SVGAGI. The CDR3 is CASSREAGVGYTF. As DNA, the CDR3 is TGTGCCAGCTCACGGGAGGCGGGGGTTGGCTACACCTTC.

The V and J genes are TRBV10-3 and TRBJ1-2; D ambiguous. Trimming shortened V by 6 bases and J by 4 bases, and 15 bases separated the two germline ends. The CDR3 runs 14 residues. The V gene's germline CDR1 is ENHRY and CDR2 SYGVKD. The CDR3 region is CAIRDLRRGYGYTF. The CDR3 nucleotides are TGTGCCATCAGGGACCTCCGCCGGGGCTATGGCTACACCTTC.

This clone has only a few counts. The chain carries TRBV10-3 and TRBJ2-1; 12 nucleotides match TRBD2. The CDR3 runs to 13 residues. V gave up 10 bases and J gave up 7 bases; unmatched junction bases: 5. Germline V CDR1 and CDR2: ENHRY, SYGVKD. This CDR3 is CASLAGGTNEQFF. CDR3 nucleotides: TGTGCCAGCCTAGCGGGAGGGACTAATGAGCAGTTCTTC.

This clone was found once. This chain uses TRBV29-1 with TRBJ2-7; D is possibly TRBD1 (6 bases). The germline V and J ends were trimmed by 5 bases and 7 bases, with 18 bases remaining between them. The CDR3 consists of 13 residues. Germline V gives CDR1 SQVTM, CDR2 ANQGSEA. DNA for the CDR3: TGCAGCGTTAGCCGGGACACCGCCGAGGAGCAGTACTTC. Translating it yields CSVSRDTAEEQYF.

This chain uses TRBV5-1 with TRBJ2-5; the match to TRBD2 covers 10 bases. CDR3 size: 17 residues. Germline V gene lookup returns CDR1 SGHRS and CDR2 YFSETQ. V was clipped by 0 bases and J by 3 bases; unmatched bases: 8. The CDR3 region is CASSLGSAGLAEETQYF. CDR3 nucleotide sequence: TGCGCCAGCAGCTTGGGGTCTGCCGGACTAGCGGAAGAGACCCAGTACTTC.

This chain joins TRBV4-2 and TRBJ1-4; maybe TRBD1 (5 bases). The CDR3 consists of 14 residues. V was clipped by 0 bases and J by 6 bases, with 8 bases between them. CDR1 is LGHNA and CDR2 is YNFKEQ in the germline V gene. The CDR3 DNA sequence: TGTGCCAGCAGCCAAGAGGGGCAGGATGAAAAACTGTTTTTT. Encoded protein: CASSQEGQDEKLFF.

CDR3 DNA sequence: TGTGCCAGCAGTTCGAGCGGGAGCGTCAATGAGCAGTTCTTC. It yields the protein CASSSSGSVNEQFF. The rearrangement uses TRBV6-5 and TRBJ2-1, with 8 bases fitting TRBD2. The CDR3 runs to 14 residues. The junction had 5 bases not matched to a gene; V was cut back by 4 bases and J by 6 bases. Germline loops: CDR1 MNHEY, CDR2 SVGAGI.

This clone was seen only once. This chain connects TRBV5-1 to TRBJ2-3; D is uncertain. CDR3 length: 12 amino acids. The ends were cut back, 5 bases at V and 4 bases at J, with 8 bases in the middle. Germline values: CDR1 SGHRS, CDR2 YFSETQ. Written as DNA, the CDR3 is TGCGCCAGCAGTCCCGAGGCAGATACGCAGTATTTT. Encoded protein: CASSPEADTQYF.

V and J are TRBV5-8 and TRBJ1-1, with D possibly TRBD1 on 5 matching bases. The CDR3 is 13 residues long. Germline CDR1 and CDR2: SGHTS and YDEGEE. V dropped 7 bases and J dropped 1 base, with 11 bases sitting between them. CDR3 coding DNA: TGTGCCAGCCGGGGGAGGGGGAACACTGAAGCTTTCTTT. Translation: CASRGRGNTEAFF.

The CDR3 reads CASSEVGIYNEQFF. CDR3 nucleotides: TGTGCCAGCAGCGAGGTCGGGATATACAATGAGCAGTTCTTC. The chain joins TRBV9 to TRBJ2-1; tentatively, D is TRBD2 (5 bases). V shed 3 bases and J shed 4 bases, with 11 bases lying between them. The germline CDR1 and CDR2 sequences are SGDLS and YYNGEE. The CDR3 is 14 residues long.